This is a list of T cell receptor beta chains from one sample in a study of T cell responses to AZD1222 COVID-19 vaccine. Method: immunoSEQ multiplex PCR; TCRdb's copy keeps in-frame clones and lacks some. This sample yields about 94,000 clones, of which 70% to 90% are seen a single time; 9.5% to 13% belongs to the top ten. Sequenced here: peripheral blood, sampled 28 days after the second AZD1222 dose. All receptors derive from an adult who received the AZD1222 COVID-19 vaccine. The CDR3 runs from the conserved cysteine through the conserved F or W. D genes are given only for firm matches. The size entry is marked missing in some rows and otherwise reads once, few, many or a size class.

abundance	d_gene	v_gene	j_gene	CDR3nt	CDR3aa
.	.	TRBV5-1	TRBJ1-5	TGCGCCAGCAGCTTGGAGGGGAGCAATCAGCCCCAGCATTTT	CASSLEGSNQPQHF
.	.	TRBV28	TRBJ1-3	TGTGCCAGCAGTTCTCCGGGCTACACCATATATTTT	CASSSPGYTIYF
.	.	TRBV5-1	TRBJ1-4	TGCGCCAGCAGCGTCGTTGACTTTAATGAAAAACTGTTTTTT	CASSVVDFNEKLFF
.	TRBD2	TRBV7-9	TRBJ2-7	TGTGCCAGCAGCCCGGTGGCGGGGGTCGGCGAGCAGTACTTC	CASSPVAGVGEQYF
.	TRBD2	TRBV9	TRBJ2-7	TGTGCCAGCAGCCTAGGACTAGCGGGGGGGAATGCCTACGAGCAGTACTTC	CASSLGLAGGNAYEQYF
.	.	TRBV29-1	TRBJ1-2	TGCAGCGTTGAATCGTACTATGGCTACACCTTC	CSVESYYGYTF
.	.	TRBV5-1	TRBJ2-5	TGCGCCAGCAGCCAGGACGGCCCGTGGGAGACCCAGTACTTC	CASSQDGPWETQYF
.	.	TRBV3-1/TRBV3-2	TRBJ1-1	TGTGCCAGCAGCCAAGAAGGAGGTGTACGGACTGAAGCTTTCTTT	CASSQEGGVRTEAFF
.	TRBD1	TRBV30	TRBJ1-1	TGTGCCTGGTCACCCCGAGGACAGGCAGCTTTCTTT	CAWSPRGQAAFF
.	TRBD1	TRBV7-8	TRBJ2-2	TGTGCCAGCAGCTACCCCGGGTGGGGACAGGTAGCAGCCGGGGAGCTGTTTTTT	CASSYPGWGQVAAGELFF
.	.	TRBV14	TRBJ2-7	TGTGCCAGCAGCCAAGGAAGAGAAGTCTACGAGCAGTACTTC	CASSQGREVYEQYF
.	.	TRBV11-2	TRBJ1-2	TGTGCCAGCAGCTTAGTGGCAGGATTCTATGGCTACACCTTC	CASSLVAGFYGYTF
.	.	TRBV7-8	TRBJ2-3	TGTGCCAGCAGCTTAGCGGGCCGGTACACAGATACGCAGTATTTT	CASSLAGRYTDTQYF
.	TRBD1	TRBV23-1	TRBJ2-7	TGCGCCAGCAGTCAACCACAGGGGCCTACCTCCTACGAGCAGTACTTC	CASSQPQGPTSYEQYF
.	.	TRBV18	TRBJ2-2	TGTGCCAGCTCACCCCCCCCAACAACGAACACCGGGGAGCTGTTTTTT	CASSPPPTTNTGELFF
once	TRBD1	TRBV6-1	TRBJ2-4	TGTGCCAGCAGTGAGACAGGGAAAAACATTCAGTACTTC	CASSETGKNIQYF
.	.	TRBV6-2/TRBV6-3	TRBJ2-7	TGTGCCAGCAGTTTACAGGGCCCCCCCTACGAGCAGTACTTC	CASSLQGPPYEQYF
many	.	TRBV29-1	TRBJ2-1	TGCAGCGTGGGTGGTTATAACTCCTACAATGAGCAGTTCTTC	CSVGGYNSYNEQFF
.	.	TRBV11-3	TRBJ2-5	TGTGCCAGCAGCTTATTCGGGGGATCGTACCAAGAGACCCAGTACTTC	CASSLFGGSYQETQYF
.	.	TRBV27	TRBJ1-1	TGTGCCAGCAGCCCTGGGGGTTGGAACACTGAAGCTTTCTTT	CASSPGGWNTEAFF
.	TRBD2	TRBV3-1/TRBV3-2	TRBJ2-1	TGTGCCAGCAGCCAAGATAGACTAGCGGGGGGCAATGAGCAGTTCTTC	CASSQDRLAGGNEQFF
.	.	TRBV19	TRBJ1-4	TGTGCCAATGACCTATTGCCAGACAGAGCAAATGAAAAACTGTTTTTT	CANDLLPDRANEKLFF
.	.	TRBV6-1	TRBJ1-5	TGTGCCAGCAGTGACATGGACAATCAGCCCCAGCATTTT	CASSDMDNQPQHF
.	.	TRBV28	TRBJ2-3	TGTGCCAGCAGTTTAAGGGGGGGCATGGATACGCAGTATTTT	CASSLRGGMDTQYF
.	TRBD2	TRBV7-8	TRBJ2-7	TGTGCCAGCAGCCCTCGGGGGGATTTAGAGCAGTACTTC	CASSPRGDLEQYF
.	TRBD2	TRBV7-6	TRBJ2-5	TGTGCCAGCAGCTTAAGCGACAGTCCGGGACTAGAAGCGCGCGAGACCCAGTACTTC	CASSLSDSPGLEARETQYF